Listed below are T cell receptor beta chains from one sample, sequenced in a study of blood T cell repertoires in COVID-19. Produced via immunoSEQ multiplex PCR; TCRdb's table is partial and in-frame only. The data contain about 160,000 clones, over 75% of them seen just once; the ten biggest clones take up roughly 2.8%. The sample comprised peripheral blood. These receptor sequences come from a man in his 70s with acute or convalescent COVID-19. Each CDR3 is given with its conserved first and last residue. D genes are given only for firm matches. Size tells how often a clone was seen (once, few, many) or the class of an expanded clone, and some rows leave it out.

cdr3_nt cdr3_aa v_call clone_size j_call d_call
TGTGCCTGGAGTGTATGGACTAGCGGAAAAGAGACCCAGTACTTC CAWSVWTSGKETQYF TRBV30 - TRBJ2-5 TRBD2
TGTGCCAGCAGCTGGGGAGGGGATCTAAAACTGTTTTTT CASSWGGDLKLFF TRBV7-8 - TRBJ1-4 -
TGTGCCAGCAGATGGACAGGGGGCCTCGAGCAGTACTTC CASRWTGGLEQYF TRBV2 - TRBJ2-7 TRBD1
TGTGCCAGCAGTGACTCCCCCACTGAAGCTTTCTTT CASSDSPTEAFF TRBV2 few TRBJ1-1 -
TGTGCCAGCAGCTTGGTTTACCGGGACAGGGATGCCTATGGCTACACCTTC CASSLVYRDRDAYGYTF TRBV5-6 - TRBJ1-2 TRBD1
TGTGCCAGCAGCCACTTCAGCGGGGGTCGCAATGAGCAGTTCTTC CASSHFSGGRNEQFF TRBV13 - TRBJ2-1 TRBD2
TGTGCCAGTAAAGACAGGGGGCCCGCAGATACGCAGTATTTT CASKDRGPADTQYF TRBV19 - TRBJ2-3 TRBD1
TGTGCCAGCACCCCAGGCTCCGGGGGGAGAAAAAAACTGTTTTTT CASTPGSGGRKKLFF TRBV7-2 many TRBJ1-4 -
TGCGCCAGCAGCTCAGGGATTTCCCCAGATACGCAGTATTTT CASSSGISPDTQYF TRBV5-1 - TRBJ2-3 -
TGCGCCAGCAGCTCCAAACGGACAGCGAACACTGAAGCTTTCTTT CASSSKRTANTEAFF TRBV5-1 once TRBJ1-1 -
TGTGCCAGCATGGGCCGTAGCGGCTCCTACAATGAGCAGTTCTTC CASMGRSGSYNEQFF TRBV2 - TRBJ2-1 -
TGTGCTAGTGGTTTGACCCCAGGGGGCGGGGGTCAGCCCCAGCATTTT CASGLTPGGGGQPQHF TRBV12-5 few TRBJ1-5 TRBD1
TGTGCCAGCAGCTTTCGACTGCAAGAGACCCAGTACTTC CASSFRLQETQYF TRBV5-8 - TRBJ2-5 -
TGCAGCGTCGGGGGACAGGGGGCTGGCGAGCAGTACTTC CSVGGQGAGEQYF TRBV29-1 - TRBJ2-7 TRBD1
TGTGCCAGCAGTGAGGGGATGGGGGGAGAAGAAAAACTGTTTTTT CASSEGMGGEEKLFF TRBV6-1 - TRBJ1-4 -
TGCGCCAGCAAAGTAGCGGGGGGAGCCACAGATACGCAGTATTTT CASKVAGGATDTQYF TRBV5-1 - TRBJ2-3 TRBD2
TGTGCCAGCAGCTTATCTGCGAGCGGAGGCCAAGAGACCCAGTACTTC CASSLSASGGQETQYF TRBV7-2 - TRBJ2-5 -
TGTGCCAGCAGCGGAAACGCCGTTTGGACTACCTCAAACTATACTCTTGCCCAGTACTTC CASSGNAVWTTSNYTLAQYF TRBV9 - TRBJ2-5 -
TGCGCCAGCAGCTTGGGAACTAGCGGGGGATACGAGCAGTACTTC CASSLGTSGGYEQYF TRBV5-1 - TRBJ2-7 TRBD2
TGTGCCAGCAGTTACTCAGGTCAGGGGGGTGCTTTCTTT CASSYSGQGGAFF TRBV6-5 - TRBJ1-1 TRBD1
TGTGCCAGTAGTCACCTCCCTTTTGCAACGGTCGCAGATACGCAGTATTTT CASSHLPFATVADTQYF TRBV19 - TRBJ2-3 -
TGTGCCAGCAGCCCCACATTCGATGAGCAGTTCTTC CASSPTFDEQFF TRBV7-2 - TRBJ2-1 -
TGTGCCAGCAGTTTAGACCCGGGGGTCTACAATGAGCAGTTCTTC CASSLDPGVYNEQFF TRBV6-5 few TRBJ2-1 -
TGTGCCAGCAGCTTAACCGACAGTTTCGCTGAAGCTTTCTTT CASSLTDSFAEAFF TRBV11-2 - TRBJ1-1 -
TGTGCCAGCAGCTTAAGTAGCGGGCAAGAGACCCAGTACTTC CASSLSSGQETQYF TRBV7-2 - TRBJ2-5 TRBD2
TGCAGCGTTGAGGGGACGACAGGAAACTATGGCTACACCTTC CSVEGTTGNYGYTF TRBV29-1 - TRBJ1-2 -
TGTGCCAGCAGCCTACAGGGGTCGCGGGATCAGCCCCAGCATTTT CASSLQGSRDQPQHF TRBV7-9 - TRBJ1-5 TRBD1
TGTGCCAGCAGCTACACTAGCGGGGGCCCCCGGGAGACCCAGTACTTC CASSYTSGGPRETQYF TRBV14 - TRBJ2-5 TRBD2
TGTGCCAGCAGCCCCATTTGGCGGGGGTCACCCCGGGGCACCGGGGAGCTGTTTTTT CASSPIWRGSPRGTGELFF TRBV6-2/TRBV6-3 - TRBJ2-2 TRBD2
TGCAGTGTTAGTCGGAACAGGGGGCATTCCGATGGCTACACCTTC CSVSRNRGHSDGYTF TRBV20-1 few TRBJ1-2 TRBD1
TGTGCCAGTAGTACAAGAGGGACAGGGGGCGCGGATACGCAGTATTTT CASSTRGTGGADTQYF TRBV19 - TRBJ2-3 TRBD1
TGTGCCACCAGTGATCGTGGGGGCGGTCAGACCCAGTACTTC CATSDRGGGQTQYF TRBV24-1 - TRBJ2-5 -
TGTGCCAGCAGCCAACGAGAGGGCCTAGCTGGAAACACCATATATTTT CASSQREGLAGNTIYF TRBV11-2 - TRBJ1-3 -
TGTGCCAGCAGCTTAGAGACAAATTCCTACGAGCAGTACTTC CASSLETNSYEQYF TRBV7-8 - TRBJ2-7 -
TGTGCCAGCAACGGAAGGGGGCGAGAAGGGACAGATACGCAGTATTTT CASNGRGREGTDTQYF TRBV11-2 few TRBJ2-3 TRBD1
TGTGCTAGTAGTCAGGGGGCGTACACTGAAGCTTTCTTT CASSQGAYTEAFF TRBV12-5 - TRBJ1-1 TRBD1
TGTGCCAGCAGCAAACCACCGGTGCGCTCTGGAAACACCATATATTTT CASSKPPVRSGNTIYF TRBV21-1 few TRBJ1-3 -
TGCGCCAGCTCTAGCGGGGCCTACGAGCAGTACTTC CASSSGAYEQYF TRBV10-2 - TRBJ2-7 TRBD2
TGCAGTTTTTACGGGGGGAGGGACACTGAAGCTTTCTTT CSFYGGRDTEAFF TRBV29-1 - TRBJ1-1 -
TGTGCCAGCAGCTCCCTTACAGGGGGCTACGAGCAGTACTTC CASSSLTGGYEQYF TRBV7-9 - TRBJ2-7 TRBD1